This T cell receptor (beta chain) was retrieved from a study of read filtering for tumor transcriptome and immune sequencing. This CDR3 region has 15 residues. V was trimmed by 4 bases and J by 4 bases, leaving 14 bases between them. Germline values: CDR1 SGHAT, CDR2 FQNNGV. This clonotype was observed a handful of times. From 350 to 500 ng of RNA, a library with molecular barcoded alpha/delta and beta/gamma adaptors was made. TCRdb reprocessed the reads with MiXCR, giving one entry per CDR3 protein. The sample holds roughly 90,000 distinct CDR3 sequences, over 9% seen once. The V gene is TRBV11-2, the J gene TRBJ1-3, with a tentative D call TRBD1 (6 bases). The sample comprised a population of CD138-negative cells sorted from bone marrow. This clonotype was obtained from a donor aged 40 or older with multiple myeloma. Written as DNA, the CDR3 is TGTGCCAGCAGCTCTAGGGACACCAGGGGAAACACCATATATTTT. Protein product: CASSSRDTRGNTIYF.